This T cell receptor beta chain was recorded in a study of synovial regulatory T cells in juvenile arthritis. The study's findings and limits: Compared with other blood Treg cells, inflammation-associated Treg cells had reduced TCR diversity.

The data were produced by immunoSEQ multiplex PCR, yet TCRdb's version contains in-frame clones alone and is incomplete. The table for this sample gives 9,700 or so clones. In regard to this clone: Antigen unknown.

Germline CDR1 reads SEHNR; CDR2 reads FQNEAQ (reference sequence). CDR3 length: 14 residues. The entry carries no DNA sequence. Sequenced input: Treg cells from blood. As for subset: HLA-DR+ inflammation-associated blood Treg cells. This TCR was sampled from a donor younger than 30 with juvenile idiopathic arthritis. The J gene is TRBJ2-5, the V gene TRBV7-9; absent DNA, TCRdb's TRBD2 call cannot be checked. This chain's CDR3 is CASSPVRERETQYF.